The 22 T cell receptor beta chains given below trace back to one sample, sequenced in a study of blood T cell repertoires in COVID-19. Generated by immunoSEQ multiplex PCR, the TCRdb table keeps only in-frame clones and is missing some. Among 81,000 or so clones, 85% were seen once, and the ten largest hold 10% to 15%. What was sequenced was peripheral blood. These receptors originate from a woman aged 70 to 79 with active or convalescent COVID-19.

This rearrangement joins TRBV11-1 to TRBJ2-3, with TRBD2 identical over 7 bases. The length of the CDR3 is 16 residues. V was pared by 1 base and J by 0 bases, with 4 bases of the junction left unmatched. From germline, CDR1 is SGHAT and CDR2 FQDESV (reference sequence). The chain's CDR3 is CASSLGGTTSTDTQYF. In nucleotides, the CDR3 is TGTGCCAGCAGCTTAGGAGGGACTACTAGCACAGATACGCAGTATTTT. The variable domain in full, completed from reference TRBV11-1 and TRBJ2-3, reads EAEVAQSPRYKITEKSQAVAFWCDPISGHATLYWYRQILGQGPELLVQFQDESVVDDSQLPKDRFSAERLKGVDSTLKIQPAELGDSAMYLCASSLGGTTSTDTQYFGPGTRLTVL.

The chain recombines TRBV7-2 with TRBJ1-3, with D tentatively TRBD1 (6 bases). V lost 5 bases to trimming and J lost 3 bases, with 17 bases between them. In germline, CDR1 is SGHTA, CDR2 FQGNSA. The CDR3 has 16 residues. This chain's CDR3 is CASSPRRGEGGNTIYF. The CDR3 coding sequence is TGTGCCAGCAGCCCCCGAAGGGGGGAGGGTGGAAACACCATATATTTT.

The chain employs TRBV5-8 and TRBJ2-7; D might be TRBD1 (6 bases). V gave up 4 bases and J gave up 2 bases, with 16 bases separating them. The CDR3 runs to 15 residues. Germline V gene data show CDR1 as SGHTS and CDR2 as YDEGEE. The CDR3 sequence is CASSVGSDRPYEQYF. CDR3 in DNA: TGTGCCAGCAGCGTGGGCTCGGACAGACCCTACGAGCAGTACTTC.

The genes are TRBV12-2 and TRBJ1-2; the table gives TRBD1 as D, unverified against the DNA. TRBV12-2 is annotated as a pseudogene. The CDR3 consists of 14 residues. CDR3 nucleotide sequence: TGTGCAAGTCGCTTAGACAACAGGGACTATGGCTACACCTTC. It is translated as CASRLDNRDYGYTF.

V usage is TRBV28 and J usage is TRBJ1-1; 9 bases line up with TRBD1. Germline assignment: CDR1 MDHEN and CDR2 SYDVKM. With V trimmed by 6 bases and J by 2 bases, 10 bases remained unmatched. There are 16 residues in the CDR3. The DNA of the CDR3 is TGTGCCAGCAGCCCCAATCCGGGACAGGGAAACACTGAAGCTTTCTTT. Translated, it gives CASSPNPGQGNTEAFF.

The chain carries TRBV6-1 and TRBJ2-7; 9 bases line up with TRBD2. Trimming cost V 3 bases and J 6 bases; bases outside gene matches: 6. This CDR3 has 14 amino acids. Germline CDR1 is MNHNS and CDR2 is SASEGT. The CDR3 nucleotides read TGTGCCAGCAGTGAGTTAGCGGGGGTACCCGAGCAGTACTTC. Its translation is CASSELAGVPEQYF.

The chain recombines TRBV19 with TRBJ1-6; D is unclear. Trimming took 5 bases from V and 3 from J, leaving 11 bases between them. CDR1 and CDR2 (germline): LNHDA, SQIVND (reference sequence). The CDR3 runs to 15 residues. The CDR3, as DNA: TGTGCCAGTAGTTATGAGGCCTTCTATAATTCACCCCTCCACTTT. Protein: CASSYEAFYNSPLHF.

The V and J genes are TRBV24-1 and TRBJ2-2; the match to TRBD1 covers 9 bases. The germline V gene encodes CDR1 KGHDR and CDR2 SFDVKD. V shed 3 bases, J shed 4 bases, and the junction held 5 bases outside the gene matches. The CDR3 is made up of 16 amino acids. CDR3 in DNA: TGTGCCACCAGTGATCCGGGACAGGGTGGCACCGGGGAGCTGTTTTTT. Encoded protein: CATSDPGQGGTGELFF.

The chain employs TRBV28 and TRBJ2-1; 8 bases are shared with TRBD2. The CDR3 sequence is 15 residues long. Germline-derived CDR1 and CDR2 are MDHEN and SYDVKM. The junction had 9 bases not matched to a gene; V was cut back by 3 bases and J by 8 bases. DNA of the CDR3: TGTGCCAGCAGTTTTCCCGGGACTAGGGGCGATGAGCAGTTCTTC. Amino acid sequence: CASSFPGTRGDEQFF.

J is TRBJ2-2 and V is TRBV15; 7 bases fit TRBD2. CDR1 is LNHNV, CDR2 YYDKDF, per germline (reference sequence). The CDR3 runs 18 residues. V dropped 0 bases and J dropped 7; count of bases not matched to a gene: 14. CDR3 sequence (DNA): TGTGCCACCAGCAGAGATCCCCCGAGGAGCGGGGTAGGCGGGGAGCTGTTTTTT. Its translation: CATSRDPPRSGVGGELFF.

The chain couples TRBV29-1 to TRBJ1-2; 7 nucleotides align to TRBD1. Germline CDR1 is SQVTM and CDR2 is ANQGSEA. This CDR3 has 10 residues. CDR3 coding DNA: TGCACCCCCGACAGGGATGGCTACACCTTC. Its protein is CTPDRDGYTF.

This chain uses TRBV9 with TRBJ2-1, with TRBD2 matching over 7 bases. Germline values: CDR1 SGDLS, CDR2 YYNGEE. V lost 4 bases to trimming and J lost 6 bases; unmatched junction nucleotides: 10. This CDR3 is built from 15 residues. The CDR3 here is CASSLSGEPTNEQFF. In DNA, the CDR3 is TGTGCCAGCAGCCTAAGCGGGGAACCAACCAATGAGCAGTTCTTC.

J is TRBJ1-1 and V is TRBV13; D uncertain. Trimming took 0 bases from V and 3 from J, leaving 5 bases between them. Germline V gene sequence: CDR1 PRHDT, CDR2 FYEKMQ (reference sequence). CDR3 length equals 13 residues. CDR3 residues: CASSLGRDTEAFF. CDR3 DNA: TGTGCCAGCAGCTTAGGCCGGGACACTGAAGCTTTCTTT. The full variable domain, completed using reference TRBV13 and TRBJ1-1, is AAGVIQSPRHLIKEKRETATLKCYPIPRHDTVYWYQQGPGQDPQFLISFYEKMQSDKGSIPDRFSAQQFSDYHSELNMSSLELGDSALYFCASSLGRDTEAFFGQGTRLTVV.

The rearrangement joins TRBV18 to TRBJ2-7, with 9 bases fitting TRBD1. The CDR3 totals 13 residues. In germline, CDR1 is KGHSH, CDR2 LQKENI. V dropped 4 bases and J dropped 6; count of bases not matched to a gene: 4. CDR3 amino acids: CASSRGQGIEQYF. DNA for the CDR3: TGTGCCAGCTCACGGGGACAGGGAATCGAGCAGTACTTC.

The chain uses TRBV5-1 and TRBJ2-2, with 9 bases identical to TRBD1. V lost 4 bases to trimming and J lost 3 bases; unmatched junction nucleotides: 4. This CDR3 contains 15 residues. Germline V lookup: CDR1 SGHRS, CDR2 YFSETQ. CDR3 in DNA: TGCGCCAGCAGCCCCCGGACAGGGGACACCGGGGAGCTGTTTTTT. Residues: CASSPRTGDTGELFF. The complete variable domain, with remaining parts taken from reference TRBV5-1 and TRBJ2-2, reads KAGVTQTPRYLIKTRGQQVTLSCSPISGHRSVSWYQQTPGQGLQFLFEYFSETQRNKGNFPGRFSGRQFSNSRSEMNVSTLELGDSALYLCASSPRTGDTGELFFGEGSRLTVL.

This clone came up once. The chain has TRBV28 and TRBJ2-7, with 8 bases identical to TRBD2. Trimming cost V 7 bases and J 2 bases; bases outside gene matches: 4. This CDR3 spans 13 amino acids. CDR1 is MDHEN, CDR2 SYDVKM, per germline. The CDR3 loop is CASTISGAYEQYF. CDR3 nucleotide sequence: TGTGCCAGCACCATTAGCGGGGCCTACGAGCAGTACTTC.

The rearrangement joins TRBV5-1 to TRBJ2-1, with TRBD2 as a possible D gene (5 bases). V gave up 0 bases and J gave up 0 bases, with 7 bases separating them. The germline CDR1 and CDR2 sequences are SGHRS and YFSETQ. The length of the CDR3 is 15 residues. CDR3 protein: CASSLASSSYNEQFF. Here the CDR3 DNA reads TGCGCCAGCAGCTTGGCTAGCAGCTCCTACAATGAGCAGTTCTTC.

This chain links TRBV11-2 with TRBJ1-4; 9 nucleotides align to TRBD1. The ends lost 6 bases at V and 2 bases at J; junction bases unmatched: 1. This CDR3 comprises 14 residues. From germline, CDR1 is SGHAT and CDR2 FQNNGV. The CDR3 region has the DNA TGTGCCAGCAGGGGGACAGGGACTAATGAAAAACTGTTTTTT. Protein: CASRGTGTNEKLFF.

The chain uses TRBV4-3 and TRBJ2-2, with TRBD1 identical over 8 bases. Germline-derived CDR1 and CDR2 are LGHNA and YSLEER. V shed 1 base, J shed 6 bases, and the junction held 4 bases outside the gene matches. The CDR3 length is 15 residues. The CDR3 sequence is CASSQGTGKAGELFF. The CDR3 DNA reads TGCGCCAGCAGCCAAGGGACAGGGAAGGCCGGGGAGCTGTTTTTT.

In nucleotides, the CDR3 is TGTGCCAGCAGCCGCGGACTAGGCCCCTACGAGCAGTACTTC. Its translation is CASSRGLGPYEQYF. The rearrangement links TRBV7-2 to TRBJ2-7; 7 nucleotides agree with TRBD2. Per germline, CDR1 SGHTA and CDR2 FQGNSA. CDR3 size: 14 residues. J lost 2 bases, V lost 5 bases, and 6 bases had no gene match.

The chain uses TRBV29-1 and TRBJ2-5; D is unclear. V was trimmed by 3 bases and J by 5 bases, leaving 7 bases between them. Germline CDR1 SQVTM, CDR2 ANQGSEA. The CDR3 length is 11 residues. The CDR3 sequence is CSVDVSETQYF. The CDR3 nucleotides are TGCAGCGTTGACGTTTCCGAGACCCAGTACTTC. Drawing the rest from reference TRBV29-1 and TRBJ2-5, the complete variable domain is SAVISQKPSRDICQRGTSLTIQCQVDSQVTMMFWYRQQPGQSLTLIATANQGSEATYESGFVIDKFPISRPNLTFSTLTVSNMSPEDSSIYLCSVDVSETQYFGPGTRLLVL.

The chain carries TRBV3-1 (or the pseudogene TRBV3-2) and TRBJ2-2; a possible D gene is TRBD2 (5 bases). Trimming pared 1 base from V and 6 bases from J, leaving 6 bases between. The CDR3 is made up of 13 amino acids. The germline V gene encodes CDR1 LGHDT and CDR2 YNNKEL (reference sequence). CDR3 sequence reads: CASSQGAAGELFF. In nucleotides, the CDR3 is TGTGCCAGCAGCCAAGGAGCGGCCGGGGAGCTGTTTTTT.